Following are 22 T cell receptor beta chains from one sample sequenced in a study of shared clonotypes between healthy human individuals. The table came from immunoSEQ multiplex PCR; TCRdb's copy has only in-frame clones and leaves some out. The sample lists over a million clones, 98% seen once, with under 0.45% in the top ten. The specimen sequenced was naive CD4+ T cells sorted from blood. Regarding subset: CD45RA+ positively selected. These receptors originate from a man aged 30 to 45 in good health.

V is TRBV28 and J is TRBJ2-7; TRBD1 matches at 8 bases. The V and J ends lost 4 bases and 2 bases, in that order; junction bases with no gene match: 7. Germline V lookup: CDR1 MDHEN, CDR2 SYDVKM. The CDR3 extends over 15 amino acids. The CDR3 region is CASSSRTGPTYEQYF. For the CDR3, the DNA is TGTGCCAGCAGTTCCCGGACAGGGCCCACCTACGAGCAGTACTTC.

The V gene is TRBV5-1, the J gene TRBJ2-7; 7 bases fit TRBD1. Unmatched junction bases numbered 14, after V lost 0 bases and J lost 5 bases. CDR3 length equals 17 residues. The germline gives CDR1 SGHRS, CDR2 YFSETQ. The CDR3 DNA follows: TGCGCCAGCAGCTTGGAGTTGTTGAACAGGGGAAGGCACGAGCAGTACTTC. Its translation: CASSLELLNRGRHEQYF.

This chain links TRBV2 with TRBJ1-5, with D perhaps matching TRBD1 (5 bases). The V end lost 4 bases, the J end lost 7 bases, and 17 bases lay between the germline ends. Per the germline V gene, CDR1 is SNHLY and CDR2 is FYNNEI. CDR3 length: 15 residues. The CDR3 loop is CASSVRGQGHQPQHF. CDR3 sequence (DNA): TGTGCCAGCAGTGTCCGAGGGCAGGGTCACCAGCCCCAGCATTTT.

The CDR3 protein is CASSRGTTKQDTQYF. CDR3 DNA: TGTGCCAGCAGCCGCGGGACTACCAAACAGGATACGCAGTATTTT. The rearrangement uses TRBV11-3 and TRBJ2-3; 7 bases map to TRBD2. Germline V CDR1 and CDR2: SGHNT, YENEEA. This CDR3 is 15 amino acids long. After removal of 5 bases from V and 6 bases from J, the junction contained 11 bases not matched to a gene.

CDR3 residues: CASSLRGSRTGTNQPQHF. For the CDR3, the DNA is TGTGCCAGCAGTTTGCGGGGGTCGAGGACAGGGACCAATCAGCCCCAGCATTTT. This chain joins TRBV27 and TRBJ1-5; 8 nucleotides align to TRBD1. This CDR3 has 18 residues. Looked up from germline, CDR1 is MNHEY and CDR2 is SMNVEV (reference sequence). The V and J ends lost 3 bases and 3 bases, in that order; junction bases with no gene match: 13.

This clone was seen a single time. Additional DNA sequences in this sample encode the identical CDR3. This chain joins TRBV18 and TRBJ1-1, with D perhaps matching TRBD1 (6 bases). The CDR3 has 13 amino acids. Trimming removed 5 bases from V and 1 base from J, with 8 bases in between. CDR1 is KGHSH, CDR2 LQKENI, per germline. The CDR3 coding sequence is TGTGCCAGCTCATCACAGGGGAACACTGAAGCTTTCTTT. Protein product: CASSSQGNTEAFF.

The chain is built from TRBV5-1 and TRBJ2-7; D gene ambiguous. V gave up 4 bases and J gave up 9 bases, with 20 bases separating them. Germline V gene lookup returns CDR1 SGHRS and CDR2 YFSETQ. This CDR3 contains 14 residues. The CDR3: CASSLSGPQLGQYF. Here the CDR3 DNA reads TGCGCCAGCAGCCTCTCTGGGCCCCAACTCGGGCAGTACTTC.

This chain uses TRBV11-2 with TRBJ2-1; 11 bases map to TRBD2. Trimming cost V 4 bases and J 7 bases; bases outside gene matches: 9. The CDR3 is 16 residues long. The germline gives CDR1 SGHAT, CDR2 FQNNGV. The DNA of the CDR3 is TGTGCCAGCAGCTACCCGGCCACTAGCGGGAGTAATGAGCAGTTCTTC. This encodes CASSYPATSGSNEQFF.

V gene TRBV10-1 combines with J gene TRBJ2-3; 12 bases align to TRBD2. The CDR3 extends over 16 amino acids. Germline CDR1 and CDR2: WNHNN and SYGVQD (reference sequence). Trimming took 5 bases from V and 2 from J; bases not matched to a gene: 5. CDR3 DNA sequence: TGCGCCAGCAGTCAGGGACTAGCGGGTGACACAGATACGCAGTATTTT. It translates to CASSQGLAGDTDTQYF.

The chain joins TRBV29-1 to TRBJ1-2; D is ambiguous. Trimming pared 1 base from V and 5 bases from J, leaving 8 bases between. Germline assignment: CDR1 SQVTM and CDR2 ANQGSEA. This CDR3 contains 12 residues. The CDR3 sequence: CSVEGNKYGYTF. The CDR3 coding sequence is TGCAGCGTTGAAGGCAATAAGTATGGCTACACCTTC.

V and J are TRBV28 and TRBJ2-7, with 9 nucleotides matching TRBD1. Germline CDR1 reads MDHEN; CDR2 reads SYDVKM. CDR3 length: 13 residues. V lost 5 bases, J lost 5 bases, and 4 bases stayed unmatched. CDR3 in DNA: TGTGCCAGCAGTCCCGGACAGGGGAACGAGCAGTACTTC. This translates into CASSPGQGNEQYF.

The CDR3, as DNA: TGTGCCATCAGTGAGTTGTTGGACTTGGGAATCTACGAGCAGTACTTC. Its protein is CAISELLDLGIYEQYF. V is TRBV10-3 and J is TRBJ2-7, with D tentatively TRBD2 (5 bases). The CDR3 totals 16 residues. Germline V lookup: CDR1 ENHRY, CDR2 SYGVKD. Trimming shortened V by 1 base and J by 3 bases, and 16 bases separated the two germline ends.

This sequence joins TRBV5-6 and TRBJ1-4; 7 bases map to TRBD1. CDR1 SGHDT and CDR2 YYEEEE come from the germline V gene. This CDR3 spans 15 amino acids. With V trimmed by 3 bases and J by 7 bases, 9 bases remained unmatched. The CDR3 bases are TGTGCCAGCAGCTGGGGGGACAGTTATTCTGAAAAACTGTTTTTT. Its protein product is CASSWGDSYSEKLFF.

The chain combines TRBV9 with TRBJ2-1; 8 bases are a match to TRBD2. Unmatched junction bases numbered 10, after V lost 4 bases and J lost 4 bases. In germline, CDR1 is SGDLS, CDR2 YYNGEE. This CDR3 has 16 amino acids. The CDR3 spells CASSLDTAGEYNEQFF. CDR3 DNA: TGTGCCAGCAGCCTAGACACAGCGGGAGAGTACAATGAGCAGTTCTTC.

The V gene is TRBV5-4, the J gene TRBJ2-3; D gene uncertain. Trimming stripped 2 bases from V and 8 bases from J, with 12 bases between. The CDR3 length is 13 residues. In germline, CDR1 is SGHNT, CDR2 YYREEE (reference sequence). CDR3 amino acids: CASSFDHDVTQYF. For the CDR3, the DNA is TGTGCCAGCAGCTTTGATCACGACGTTACGCAGTATTTT.

As for this clone: The same CDR3 can be traced to other DNA sequences in this sample. The genes are TRBV29-1 and TRBJ2-7, with D hard to call. The germline V gene encodes CDR1 SQVTM and CDR2 ANQGSEA. V lost 1 base and J 0 bases, leaving 4 bases between the germline ends. This CDR3 has 12 residues. The CDR3: CSVEGTSYEQYF. The CDR3 DNA sequence: TGCAGCGTTGAAGGTACCTCCTACGAGCAGTACTTC.

This chain links TRBV18 with TRBJ2-1; 11 nucleotides agree with TRBD2. The CDR3 contains 16 residues. V shed 6 bases and J 5 bases; nucleotides not matched to a gene: 9. Germline V gives CDR1 KGHSH, CDR2 LQKENI. The CDR3 protein is CASSPGTSGPNNEQFF. The CDR3 DNA reads TGTGCCAGCTCGCCGGGGACTAGCGGACCGAACAATGAGCAGTTCTTC.

The chain couples TRBV4-2 to TRBJ1-2, with D perhaps matching TRBD1 (5 bases). Germline values: CDR1 LGHNA, CDR2 YNFKEQ. Trimming pared 4 bases from V and 1 base from J, leaving 13 bases between. This CDR3 spans 15 amino acids. CDR3 region: CASSPRDYLNYGYTF. The CDR3 DNA sequence: TGTGCCAGCAGCCCCCGGGACTACCTTAACTATGGCTACACCTTC.

This rearrangement joins TRBV2 to TRBJ2-7; the match to TRBD2 covers 8 bases. Looked up from germline, CDR1 is SNHLY and CDR2 is FYNNEI. The CDR3 consists of 13 residues. Trimming at V came to 5 bases and at J to 7 bases, leaving 7 bases not matched to a gene. The CDR3 sequence is CASSLELAGEQYF. The CDR3, as DNA: TGTGCCAGCAGTTTAGAATTAGCGGGAGAGCAGTACTTC.

This chain links TRBV7-8 with TRBJ2-1; 12 bases match TRBD2. CDR3 length: 18 amino acids. The ends lost 5 bases at V and 1 base at J; junction bases unmatched: 9. CDR1 is SGHVS and CDR2 is FQNEAQ in the germline V gene. The CDR3 protein is CASSPRLAGDRSYNEQFF. In DNA form, the CDR3 reads TGTGCCAGCAGCCCCAGACTAGCGGGAGATCGGTCCTACAATGAGCAGTTCTTC.

The J gene is TRBJ2-5, the V gene TRBV7-8; a weak D match, TRBD2 (5 bases). Germline lookup yields CDR1 SGHVS and CDR2 FQNEAQ. There are 14 residues in the CDR3. The germline V and J ends were trimmed by 3 bases and 5 bases, with 13 bases remaining between them. CDR3 bases: TGTGCCAGCAGCTTCCGGGAAGGGATTGAGACCCAGTACTTC. The encoded protein is CASSFREGIETQYF.

CDR3 sequence reads: CASSPPTSGKAYEQYF. The CDR3 region has the DNA TGTGCCAGCTCACCCCCCACTAGCGGGAAGGCCTACGAGCAGTACTTC. The rearrangement links TRBV18 to TRBJ2-7; 10 bases are a match to TRBD2. This CDR3 has 16 amino acids. CDR1 is KGHSH, CDR2 LQKENI, per germline. Unmatched junction bases numbered 7, after V lost 3 bases and J lost 2 bases.